Listed below are T cell receptor beta chains from one sample, sequenced in a study of T cell responses to AZD1222 COVID-19 vaccine. Profiling relied on immunoSEQ multiplex PCR, and the TCRdb table lists in-frame clones only, not all of them. The sample includes 110,000 to 150,000 clones, around 92% seen only once; the top ten take about 2.7%. The specimen was peripheral blood, collected on day 0 of AZD1222 vaccination. Receptor source: an adult in good health. CDR3s include the opening cysteine and the closing phenylalanine or tryptophan. Fields, in order: CDR3 protein, clone size, D gene, J gene, V gene. D genes are given only for firm matches. For some rows the clone size is stated as once, few or many, or as a class when expanded; others skip it.

CDR3: CASRIRLYGYTF
size: -
D: -
J: TRBJ1-2
V: TRBV5-8

CDR3: CASRDHNEQFF
size: -
D: -
J: TRBJ2-1
V: TRBV19

CDR3: CASSPQEARNSPLHF
size: -
D: -
J: TRBJ1-6
V: TRBV27

CDR3: CASSPGGWLETQYF
size: -
D: TRBD1
J: TRBJ2-5
V: TRBV7-2

CDR3: CSASPSGQYNEQFF
size: -
D: -
J: TRBJ2-1
V: TRBV20-1

CDR3: CASSFEVSTDTQYF
size: -
D: -
J: TRBJ2-3
V: TRBV7-2

CDR3: CASSQGAGVSTEAFF
size: -
D: -
J: TRBJ1-1
V: TRBV4-2

CDR3: CASSSTGYYEQYF
size: -
D: -
J: TRBJ2-7
V: TRBV19

CDR3: CASSSHWNTEAFF
size: -
D: -
J: TRBJ1-1
V: TRBV12-3/TRBV12-4

CDR3: CASSLESVSGYTF
size: -
D: -
J: TRBJ1-2
V: TRBV5-1

CDR3: CASSFRAVSSYNSPLHF
size: -
D: -
J: TRBJ1-6
V: TRBV13

CDR3: CASSLLADPSPYNEQFF
size: -
D: TRBD2
J: TRBJ2-1
V: TRBV13

CDR3: CASSRGYYGYTF
size: -
D: -
J: TRBJ1-2
V: TRBV7-9

CDR3: CASSSRQGSGYTF
size: -
D: -
J: TRBJ1-2
V: TRBV27

CDR3: CASSRTDTQYF
size: -
D: -
J: TRBJ2-3
V: TRBV7-2

CDR3: CASSFGGAGQPQHF
size: few
D: -
J: TRBJ1-5
V: TRBV7-9

CDR3: CASRPGRSNQPQHF
size: -
D: -
J: TRBJ1-5
V: TRBV28